This T cell receptor (beta chain) was sequenced in a study of tumor-infiltrating lymphocytes in glioblastoma multiforme (dated 2017 in TCRdb). About the full investigation: To find out whether intratumoral genomic heterogeneity fosters TIL diversity, the study jointly investigated somatic mutations, TIL diversity and immune response activity.

The AllPrep DNA/RNA mini kit was used to purify genomic DNA and total RNA at the same time from each of the approximately ten tumor samples. All RNA had OD 260/280 ratios above 1.9 and RNA integrity numbers above 6.5. TCRB libraries were constructed from RNA through three rounds of nested multiplex PCR following a modified ARM-PCR protocol with multiple V-beta primers and a C-beta primer. TCRB-specific cDNA was synthesized from 0.5 to 0.6 ug total RNA with ProtoScript II Reverse Transcriptase and a C-beta primer. No unique molecular identifiers were described for the TCRB libraries. In the third PCR, barcodes and adapters were added over 25 cycles with Deep VentR (exo-) polymerase, after which 250-500 bp bands were gel purified. An Illumina HiSeq 2500 was used to sequence the TCRB libraries with 250 bp paired-end reads. In the source study's methods: Reads were cleaned with Trimmomatic, merged with FLASH, assigned V, D and J segments with MiGEC, and analyzed with VDJtools. Repertoire diversity was quantified with the Shannon-Wiener diversity index calculated using VDJtools. TCRdb reran the public reads through fastp at Q25 and MiXCR, keeping productive beta chains. Each entry merges the rows of one CDR3 protein and shows their most common DNA and genes. The V and J calls follow TCRdb's processing rather than the paper's. A total of fewer than 40,000 distinct CDR3 sequences appear in this sample, 50% to 75% of them only once. Around 35% of the sample is taken by the ten largest.

This clonotype appeared a few times. It has no known antigen specificity. The conserved final phenylalanine or tryptophan is absent from the CDR3, which likely points to a read error. From its first to its last residue, the CDR3 has 14 amino acids. The entry retains the CDR3 DNA only, 42 bases that are in frame from base 1. The germline V gene sets CDR1 to MNHNS and CDR2 to SASEGT. The germline ends are 11 bases apart after V is trimmed by 8 bases and J by 0 bases. General study outcomes and caveats: Because T cells carry unequal numbers of TCR transcripts, RNA-based TCR sequencing may distort clone frequencies. Only one glioblastoma patient was included in the TCR and somatic mutation analysis, limiting generalizability. T cells were not sorted into functional subsets, and such sorting was noted by the authors as a future improvement.

This receptor chain uses TRBV6-1 and TRBJ2-1, with no confident D gene call. The sequenced sample was brain tumor tissue. The receptor comes from a male donor with glioblastoma. The CDR3 region: CASGLVASYNEQFL. In nucleotide form, the sequence is TGTGCCAGCGGTCTAGTGGCCTCCTACAATGAGCAGTTCCTC.